The following is a TCR beta chain sequence with its context. This clone was recorded a few times. Its binding antigen is unknown. Base qualities are not provided; no much larger clone lies one nucleotide away. The cysteine opens and the phenylalanine closes a CDR3 of 14 amino acids. Here the CDR3 DNA is all that survives: 42 bases in frame from base 1. V and J are truncated by 1 base and 2 bases respectively, leaving an intervening sequence of 7 bases. CDR1 and CDR2 are read off the germline V gene (reference sequence) as LGHDT and YNNKEL. Collaborating institutions collected whole blood in K2EDTA tubes following their own protocols. For TCRbeta analysis, collaborators shipped samples in one of three forms: frozen whole blood, isolated PBMCs, or DNA extracted from either of those sample types. The data stem from a study of blood T cell repertoires in COVID-19 (dated by TCRdb to the early 2020s). Background for the entire study: The collaborator samples originated in the United States, Italy and Spain and spanned the acute and convalescent phases of COVID-19. The material from the prospective study consisted of cDNA or gDNA derived from T cells, B-cell-depleted T cells, or PBMCs. Subjects who had been exposed to COVID-19, were actively infected with it, or had recovered from it provided the deeply sampled blood TCRbeta repertoires that made up the dataset. The repertoires were released in a freely available public database meant as a resource for research on the immune response to SARS-CoV-2. Samples came from the ongoing ImmuneRACE study (first 160 participants) plus 1,254 subjects from 6 global collaborators. The sample metadata nearly always contained a de-identified subject ID, COVID-19 status, age in years and sex. HLA class I and class II types, where available, came from metadata supplied by the sample provider rather than from assay-based typing. What the research found in general, with its limitations: How much clinical and demographic metadata was included differed by source and by participant, and the metadata was provided uncurated.

TCRbeta CDR3 regions were amplified from genomic DNA using the immunoSEQ Assay, a bias-controlled multiplex PCR. On the study's bioinformatics: The number of nucleated cells in each sample was estimated by amplification of reference gene primers within the assay. To quantify the absolute abundance of each unique TCRbeta CDR3 rearrangement, sequence reads were collapsed and filtered. For each sample, productive Simpson clonality was calculated by taking the square root of Simpson's diversity index across productive rearrangements. TCRdb carries this immuneACCESS record with in-frame sequences only. Its versions omit some clonotypes, under half of them owing to an unresolved V gene in the studies checked, with the rest unexplained. The V and J calls and clone size are taken from that table; D and trimming were inferred from the DNA. The table for this sample lists about 440,000 clones; around nine tenths of them were counted only once. The ten largest clones add up to 4.3% of the sample.

This sequence uses TRBV3-1 (or the pseudogene TRBV3-2) and TRBJ2-3; a confident D gene designation cannot be given. The TCR was taken from a woman between 25 and 40 years old with acute or convalescent COVID-19. The specimen was peripheral blood. The CDR3 has the sequence CASSQGTATDTQYF. At the DNA level, the sequence is TGTGCCAGCAGCCAAGGCACAGCCACAGATACGCAGTATTTT.